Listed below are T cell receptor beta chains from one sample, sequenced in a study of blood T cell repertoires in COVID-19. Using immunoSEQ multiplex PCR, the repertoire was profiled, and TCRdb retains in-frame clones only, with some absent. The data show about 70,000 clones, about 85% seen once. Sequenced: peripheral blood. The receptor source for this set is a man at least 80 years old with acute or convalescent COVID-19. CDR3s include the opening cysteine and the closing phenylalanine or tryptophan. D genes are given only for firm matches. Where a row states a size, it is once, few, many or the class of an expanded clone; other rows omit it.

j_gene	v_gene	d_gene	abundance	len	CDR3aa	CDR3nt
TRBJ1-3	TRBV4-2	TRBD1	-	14	CASSQGRTGGPIYF	TGTGCCAGCAGCCAAGGCCGGACAGGCGGACCCATATATTTT
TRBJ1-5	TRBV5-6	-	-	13	CASSLGQTGPQHF	TGTGCCAGCAGCTTGGGACAGACTGGGCCCCAGCATTTT
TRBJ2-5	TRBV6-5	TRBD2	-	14	CASSPTSGRETQYF	TGTGCCAGCAGTCCGACTAGCGGCCGGGAGACCCAGTACTTC
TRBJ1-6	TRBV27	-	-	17	CASSPKIDRFLGSPLHF	TGTGCCAGCAGTCCCAAAATCGACAGGTTCTTAGGTTCACCCCTCCACTTT
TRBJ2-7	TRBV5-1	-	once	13	CASSLDIGSDQYF	TGCGCCAGCAGCTTGGACATAGGGAGCGATCAGTACTTC
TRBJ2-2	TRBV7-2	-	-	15	CASSTRLYGTGELFF	TGTGCCAGCAGCACCCGACTATATGGGACCGGGGAGCTGTTTTTT
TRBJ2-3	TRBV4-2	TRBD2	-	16	CASSPGLAGGADTQYF	TGTGCCAGCAGCCCGGGACTAGCGGGGGGGGCAGATACGCAGTATTTT
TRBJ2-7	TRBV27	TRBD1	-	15	CASSGSGQGRAEQYF	TGTGCCAGCAGTGGCTCGGGACAGGGAAGGGCCGAGCAGTACTTC
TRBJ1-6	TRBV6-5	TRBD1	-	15	CASRRQGATNSPLHF	TGTGCCAGCAGAAGACAGGGGGCTACAAATTCACCCCTCCACTTT
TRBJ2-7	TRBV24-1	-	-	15	CATSDSGTRPYEQYF	TGTGCCACCAGTGATTCCGGGACTCGTCCCTACGAGCAGTACTTC
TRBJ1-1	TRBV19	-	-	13	CASEREVNTEAFF	TGTGCCAGTGAAAGGGAGGTGAACACTGAAGCTTTCTTT
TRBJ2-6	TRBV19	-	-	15	CASKTPRSGANVLTF	TGTGCCAGTAAAACCCCCCGGTCTGGGGCCAACGTCCTGACTTTC
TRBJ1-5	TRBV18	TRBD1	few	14	CASSQGQGGQPQHF	TGTGCCAGCTCACAAGGACAGGGGGGTCAGCCCCAGCATTTT
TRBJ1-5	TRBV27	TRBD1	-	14	CASSLQGVDQPQHF	TGTGCCAGCAGTCTCCAGGGGGTGGATCAGCCCCAGCATTTT
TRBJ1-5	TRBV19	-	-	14	CASSTRTINQPQHF	TGTGCCAGTAGTACCCGGACAATAAATCAGCCCCAGCATTTT
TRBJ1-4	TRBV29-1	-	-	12	CSVSPQGEKLFF	TGCAGCGTCTCTCCCCAGGGTGAAAAACTGTTTTTT
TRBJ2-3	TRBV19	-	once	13	CASSPWTINTQYF	TGTGCCAGTAGTCCGTGGACTATAAATACGCAGTATTTT
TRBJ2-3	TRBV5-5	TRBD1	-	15	CASSSPGQGSYTQYF	TGTGCCAGCAGCTCCCCGGGACAGGGTTCGTATACGCAGTATTTT
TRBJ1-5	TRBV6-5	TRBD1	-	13	CAISGQGDQPQHF	TGTGCCATCTCGGGACAGGGTGATCAGCCCCAGCATTTT
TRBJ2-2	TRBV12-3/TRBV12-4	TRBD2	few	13	CASRPGGTGELFF	TGTGCCAGCAGGCCGGGGGGGACCGGGGAGCTGTTTTTT
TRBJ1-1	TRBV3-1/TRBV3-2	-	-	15	CASSQVTGLNTEAFF	TGTGCCAGCAGCCAAGTCACAGGGTTGAACACTGAAGCTTTCTTT
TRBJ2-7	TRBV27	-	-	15	CASSFGGAGTYEQYF	TGTGCCAGCAGTTTCGGAGGTGCGGGGACCTACGAGCAGTACTTC
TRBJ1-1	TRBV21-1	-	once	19	CASSSQDGQGTHMNTEAFF	TGTGCCAGCAGCTCTCAAGACGGGCAGGGGACACATATGAACACTGAAGCTTTCTTT
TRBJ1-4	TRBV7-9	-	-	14	CASSLGQGGEKLFF	TGTGCCAGCAGCTTAGGCCAGGGTGGTGAAAAACTGTTTTTT
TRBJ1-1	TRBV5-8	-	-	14	CASSLLAEATEAFF	TGTGCCAGCAGCTTATTGGCGGAAGCCACTGAAGCTTTCTTT
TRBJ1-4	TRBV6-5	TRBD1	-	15	CATGQDTTTNEKLFF	TGTGCCACCGGACAGGACACCACGACTAATGAAAAACTGTTTTTT
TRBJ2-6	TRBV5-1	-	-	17	CASSLEGGSTGANVLTF	TGCGCCAGCAGCTTGGAGGGCGGGTCCACGGGGGCCAACGTCCTGACTTTC
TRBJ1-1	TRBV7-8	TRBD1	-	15	CASSSDRVSNTEAFF	TGTGCCAGCAGCTCGGACAGGGTTAGCAACACTGAAGCTTTCTTT
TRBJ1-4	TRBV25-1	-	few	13	CASSGQVGEKLFF	TGTGCCAGCTCGGGACAAGTCGGGGAAAAACTGTTTTTT
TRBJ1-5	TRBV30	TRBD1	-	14	CAFGTGGSNQPQHF	TGTGCCTTTGGGACAGGGGGCTCCAATCAGCCCCAGCATTTT
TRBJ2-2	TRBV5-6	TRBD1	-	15	CASSVTGGTTGELFF	TGTGCCAGCAGCGTGACAGGGGGGACGACCGGGGAGCTGTTTTTT
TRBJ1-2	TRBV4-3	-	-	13	CASSQDVAGYYTF	TGCGCCAGCAGCCAAGATGTTGCGGGTTACTACACCTTC
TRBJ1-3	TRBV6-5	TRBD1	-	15	CASSMHDRVGNTIYF	TGTGCCAGCAGTATGCATGACAGGGTTGGAAACACCATATATTTT
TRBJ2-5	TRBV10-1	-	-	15	CASSELAAGLETQYF	TGCGCCAGCAGTGAACTAGCCGCCGGATTAGAGACCCAGTACTTC
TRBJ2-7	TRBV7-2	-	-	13	CASSPQQGHEQYF	TGTGCCAGCAGCCCCCAACAGGGACACGAGCAGTACTTC
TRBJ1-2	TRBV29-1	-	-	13	CSAGVPGDYGYTF	TGCAGCGCTGGGGTGCCAGGGGACTATGGCTACACCTTC
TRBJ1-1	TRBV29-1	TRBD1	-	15	CSVEDRRTGRPEAFF	TGCAGCGTTGAAGATCGCCGGACAGGGAGACCTGAAGCTTTCTTT
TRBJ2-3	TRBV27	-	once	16	CASSSPARMGTDTQYF	TGTGCCAGCAGTTCCCCCGCTAGAATGGGCACAGATACGCAGTATTTT
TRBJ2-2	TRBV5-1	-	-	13	CASTEQNTGELFF	TGCGCCAGCACCGAGCAGAACACCGGGGAGCTGTTTTTT
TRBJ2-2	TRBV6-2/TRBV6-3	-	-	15	CASSFGHSNTGELFF	TGTGCCAGCAGTTTCGGACATTCGAACACCGGGGAGCTGTTTTTT
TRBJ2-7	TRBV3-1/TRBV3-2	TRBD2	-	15	CASSPSGGSRNEQYF	TGTGCCAGCAGCCCCTCGGGCGGGAGTCGTAACGAGCAGTACTTC
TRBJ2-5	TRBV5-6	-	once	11	CASSNQETQYF	TGTGCCAGCAGTAACCAAGAGACCCAGTACTTC
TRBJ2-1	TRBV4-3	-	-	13	CASSQERTSQQFF	TGCGCCAGCAGCCAAGAAAGAACTAGCCAGCAGTTCTTC
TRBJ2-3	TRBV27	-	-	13	CASSLSRTDTQYF	TGTGCCAGCAGTTTGAGTCGCACAGATACGCAGTATTTT
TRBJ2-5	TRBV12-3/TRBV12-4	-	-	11	CASSLSETQYF	TGTGCCAGCAGCCTATCCGAGACCCAGTACTTC